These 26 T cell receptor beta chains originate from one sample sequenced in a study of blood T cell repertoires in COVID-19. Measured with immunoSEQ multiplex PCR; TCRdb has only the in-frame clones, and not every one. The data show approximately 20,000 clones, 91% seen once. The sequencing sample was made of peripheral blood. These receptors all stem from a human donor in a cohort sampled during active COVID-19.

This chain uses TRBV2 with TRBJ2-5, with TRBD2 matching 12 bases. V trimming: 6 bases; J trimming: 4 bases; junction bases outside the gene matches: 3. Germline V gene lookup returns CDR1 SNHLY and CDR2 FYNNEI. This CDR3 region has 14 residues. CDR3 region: CASRLAGGLETQYF. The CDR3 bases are TGTGCCAGCAGACTAGCGGGGGGACTAGAGACCCAGTACTTC.

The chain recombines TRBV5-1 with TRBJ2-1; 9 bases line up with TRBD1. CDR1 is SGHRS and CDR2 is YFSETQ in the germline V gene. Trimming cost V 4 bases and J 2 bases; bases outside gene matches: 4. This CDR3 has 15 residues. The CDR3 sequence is CASSGGTGPYNEQFF. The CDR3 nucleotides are TGCGCCAGCAGCGGGGGGACAGGGCCCTACAATGAGCAGTTCTTC.

CDR3: CASSGGQGAIQYGYTF. The CDR3 nucleotides are TGTGCCAGCAGCGGGGGGCAGGGGGCCATTCAGTATGGCTACACCTTC. The chain joins TRBV9 to TRBJ1-2; 8 positions match TRBD1. V gave up 3 bases and J gave up 5 bases; unmatched junction bases: 12. Germline V gives CDR1 SGDLS, CDR2 YYNGEE. This CDR3 spans 16 amino acids.

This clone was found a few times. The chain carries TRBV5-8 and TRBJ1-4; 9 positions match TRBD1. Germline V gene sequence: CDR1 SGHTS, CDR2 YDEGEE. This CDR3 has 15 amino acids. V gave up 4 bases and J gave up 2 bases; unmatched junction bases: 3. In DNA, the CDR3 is TGTGCCAGCAGCCTCGGACAGGGGACTAATGAAAAACTGTTTTTT. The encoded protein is CASSLGQGTNEKLFF.

The CDR3 reads CASSLGTGKLFF. The CDR3 coding sequence is TGTGCCAGCAGTTTGGGGACTGGAAAACTGTTTTTT. The chain has TRBV27 and TRBJ1-4; D possibly corresponds to TRBD1 (5 bases). V lost 3 bases and J 10 bases, leaving 9 bases between the germline ends. The CDR3 runs 12 residues. CDR1 MNHEY and CDR2 SMNVEV come from the germline V gene (reference sequence).

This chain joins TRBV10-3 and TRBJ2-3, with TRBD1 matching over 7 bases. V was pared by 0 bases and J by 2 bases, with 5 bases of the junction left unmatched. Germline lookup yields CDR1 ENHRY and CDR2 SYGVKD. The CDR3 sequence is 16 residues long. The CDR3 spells CAISESTGRHTDTQYF. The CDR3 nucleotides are TGTGCCATCAGTGAGTCGACAGGGCGACACACAGATACGCAGTATTTT.

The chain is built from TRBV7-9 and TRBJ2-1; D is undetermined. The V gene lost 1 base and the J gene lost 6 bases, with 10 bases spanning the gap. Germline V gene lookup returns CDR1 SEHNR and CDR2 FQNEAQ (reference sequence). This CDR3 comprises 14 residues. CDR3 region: CASSLGSTFNEQFF. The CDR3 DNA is TGTGCCAGCAGCTTAGGTAGTACTTTCAATGAGCAGTTCTTC.

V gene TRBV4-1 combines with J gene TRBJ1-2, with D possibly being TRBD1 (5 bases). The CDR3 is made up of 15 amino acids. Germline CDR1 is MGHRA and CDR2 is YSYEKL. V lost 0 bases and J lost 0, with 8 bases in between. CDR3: CASSQDSTANYGYTF. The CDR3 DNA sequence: TGCGCCAGCAGCCAAGATTCGACAGCTAACTATGGCTACACCTTC.

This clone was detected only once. The chain's CDR3 is CASSYSGQGGEKLFF. The CDR3, as DNA: TGTGCCAGCAGTTACTCGGGGCAGGGGGGTGAAAAACTGTTTTTT. The chain employs TRBV6-5 and TRBJ1-4; TRBD1 matches at 7 bases. V shed 0 bases and J 7 bases; nucleotides not matched to a gene: 5. The germline V gene encodes CDR1 MNHEY and CDR2 SVGAGI. The CDR3 has 15 residues.

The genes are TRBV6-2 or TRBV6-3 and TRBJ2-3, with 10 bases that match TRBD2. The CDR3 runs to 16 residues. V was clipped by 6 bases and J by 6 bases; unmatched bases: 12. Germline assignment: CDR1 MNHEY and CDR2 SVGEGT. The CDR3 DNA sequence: TGTGCCAGCAGATACGGACTAGCGGTGGTTGAGGATACGCAGTATTTT. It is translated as CASRYGLAVVEDTQYF.

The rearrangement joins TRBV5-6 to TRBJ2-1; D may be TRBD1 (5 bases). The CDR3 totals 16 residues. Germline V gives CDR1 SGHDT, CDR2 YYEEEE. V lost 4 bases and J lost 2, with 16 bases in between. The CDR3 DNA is TGTGCCAGCAGCCGGCCAGGGCAAGAAACCTACAATGAGCAGTTCTTC. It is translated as CASSRPGQETYNEQFF.

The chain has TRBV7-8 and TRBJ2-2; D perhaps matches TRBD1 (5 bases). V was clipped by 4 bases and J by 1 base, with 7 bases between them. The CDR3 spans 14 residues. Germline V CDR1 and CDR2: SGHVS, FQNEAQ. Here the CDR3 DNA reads TGTGCCAGCAGCTCTCAGGGGAACACCGGGGAGCTGTTTTTT. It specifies CASSSQGNTGELFF.

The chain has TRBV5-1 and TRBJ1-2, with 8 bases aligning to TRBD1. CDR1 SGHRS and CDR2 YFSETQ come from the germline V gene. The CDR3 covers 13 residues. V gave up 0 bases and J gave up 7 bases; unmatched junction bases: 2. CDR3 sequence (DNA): TGCGCCAGCAGCTTGGGGCAGGGGGCTGGCTACACCTTC. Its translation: CASSLGQGAGYTF. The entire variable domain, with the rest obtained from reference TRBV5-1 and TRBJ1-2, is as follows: KAGVTQTPRYLIKTRGQQVTLSCSPISGHRSVSWYQQTPGQGLQFLFEYFSETQRNKGNFPGRFSGRQFSNSRSEMNVSTLELGDSALYLCASSLGQGAGYTFGSGTRLTVV.

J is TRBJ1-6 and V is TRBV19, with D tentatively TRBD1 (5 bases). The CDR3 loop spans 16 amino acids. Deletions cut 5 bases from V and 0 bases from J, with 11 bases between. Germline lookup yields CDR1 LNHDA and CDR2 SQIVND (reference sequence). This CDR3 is CASSQQASSYNSPLHF. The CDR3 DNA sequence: TGTGCCAGTAGTCAACAGGCGAGCTCCTATAATTCACCCCTCCACTTT.

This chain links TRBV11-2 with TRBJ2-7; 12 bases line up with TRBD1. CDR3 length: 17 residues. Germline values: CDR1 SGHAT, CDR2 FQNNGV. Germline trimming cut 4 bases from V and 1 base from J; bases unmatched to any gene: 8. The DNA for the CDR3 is TGTGCCAGCAGCTACCAATTGGGACAGGGGGCATCCTACGAGCAGTACTTC. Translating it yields CASSYQLGQGASYEQYF. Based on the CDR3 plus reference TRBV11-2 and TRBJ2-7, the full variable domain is EAGVAQSPRYKIIEKRQSVAFWCNPISGHATLYWYQQILGQGPKLLIQFQNNGVVDDSQLPKDRFSAERLKGVDSTLKIQPAKLEDSAVYLCASSYQLGQGASYEQYFGPGTRLTVT.

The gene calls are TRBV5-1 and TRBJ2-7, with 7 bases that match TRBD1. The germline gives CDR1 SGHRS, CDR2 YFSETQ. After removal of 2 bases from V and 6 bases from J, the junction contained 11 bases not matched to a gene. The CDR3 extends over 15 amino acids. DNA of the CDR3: TGCGCCAGCAGCTTCCGGGACAGCCGCCCCTCCGAGCAGTACTTC. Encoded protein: CASSFRDSRPSEQYF.

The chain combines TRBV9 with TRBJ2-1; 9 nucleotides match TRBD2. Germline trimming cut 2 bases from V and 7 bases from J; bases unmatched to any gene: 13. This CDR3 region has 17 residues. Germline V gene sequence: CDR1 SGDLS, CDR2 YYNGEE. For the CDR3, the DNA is TGTGCCAGCAGCGTTCGAGCGGGGACTAGCATTAGGAATGAGCAGTTCTTC. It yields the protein CASSVRAGTSIRNEQFF. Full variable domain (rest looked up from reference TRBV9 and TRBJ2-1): DSGVTQTPKHLITATGQRVTLRCSPRSGDLSVYWYQQSLDQGLQFLIQYYNGEERAKGNILERFSAQQFPDLHSELNLSSLELGDSALYFCASSVRAGTSIRNEQFFGPGTRLTVL.

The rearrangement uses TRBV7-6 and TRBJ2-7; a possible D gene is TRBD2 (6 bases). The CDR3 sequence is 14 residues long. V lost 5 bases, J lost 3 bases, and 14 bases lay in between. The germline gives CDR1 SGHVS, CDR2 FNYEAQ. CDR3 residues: CASSTRSGYYEQYF. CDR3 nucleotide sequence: TGTGCCAGCAGCACCCGTAGCGGTTACTACGAGCAGTACTTC.

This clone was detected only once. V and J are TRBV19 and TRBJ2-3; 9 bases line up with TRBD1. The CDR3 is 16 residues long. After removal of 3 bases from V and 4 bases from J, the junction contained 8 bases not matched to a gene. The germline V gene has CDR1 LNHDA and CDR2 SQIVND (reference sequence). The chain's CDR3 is CASSMIKGQGADTQYF. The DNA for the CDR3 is TGTGCCAGTAGTATGATTAAGGGACAGGGAGCAGATACGCAGTATTTT.

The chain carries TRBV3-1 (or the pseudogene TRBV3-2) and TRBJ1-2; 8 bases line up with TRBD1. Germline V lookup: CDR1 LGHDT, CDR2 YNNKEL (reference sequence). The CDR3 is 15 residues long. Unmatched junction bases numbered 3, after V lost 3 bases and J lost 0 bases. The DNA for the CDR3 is TGTGCCAGCAGCCATCTGGACAGGGCTAACTATGGCTACACCTTC. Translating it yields CASSHLDRANYGYTF.

The CDR3 protein is CASRGTSGRGYNEQFF. In DNA form, the CDR3 reads TGTGCCAGCAGGGGGACTAGCGGGAGAGGGTACAATGAGCAGTTCTTC. The V and J genes are TRBV4-2 and TRBJ2-1, with 14 bases matching TRBD2. Germline-derived CDR1 and CDR2 are LGHNA and YNFKEQ. This CDR3 region has 16 residues. V was pared by 6 bases and J by 4 bases, with 5 bases of the junction left unmatched.

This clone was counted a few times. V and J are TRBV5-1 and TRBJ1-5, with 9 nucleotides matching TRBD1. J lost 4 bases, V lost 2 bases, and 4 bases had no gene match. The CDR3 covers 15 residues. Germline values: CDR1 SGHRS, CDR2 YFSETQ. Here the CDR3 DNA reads TGCGCCAGCAGCTTAGGACAGGGGATAAATCAGCCCCAGCATTTT. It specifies CASSLGQGINQPQHF.

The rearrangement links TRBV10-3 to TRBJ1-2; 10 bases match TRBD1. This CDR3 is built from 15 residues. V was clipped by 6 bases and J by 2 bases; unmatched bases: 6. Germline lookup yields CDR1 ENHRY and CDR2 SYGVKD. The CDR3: CAISPGTGANYGYTF. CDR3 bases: TGTGCCATCAGCCCCGGGACAGGGGCAAACTATGGCTACACCTTC.

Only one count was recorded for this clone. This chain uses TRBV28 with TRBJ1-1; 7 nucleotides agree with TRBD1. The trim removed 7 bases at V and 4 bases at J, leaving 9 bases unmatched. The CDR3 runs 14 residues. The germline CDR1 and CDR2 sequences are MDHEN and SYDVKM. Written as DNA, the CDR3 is TGTGCCAGCACCTCGCCAGGGGGTTTCACTGAAGCTTTCTTT. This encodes CASTSPGGFTEAFF.

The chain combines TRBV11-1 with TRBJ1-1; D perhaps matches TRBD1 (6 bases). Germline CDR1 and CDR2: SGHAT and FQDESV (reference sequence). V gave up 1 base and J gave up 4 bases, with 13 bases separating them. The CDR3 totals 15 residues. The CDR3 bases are TGTGCCAGCAGCTTAGTCGGCAGGGGCAGCACTGAAGCTTTCTTT. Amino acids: CASSLVGRGSTEAFF.

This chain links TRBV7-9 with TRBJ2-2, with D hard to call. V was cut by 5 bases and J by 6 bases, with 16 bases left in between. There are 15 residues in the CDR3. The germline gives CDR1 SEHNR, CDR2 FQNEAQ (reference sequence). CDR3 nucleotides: TGTGCCAGCAGCCCTAGAAGTATCACGGCCGGGGAGCTGTTTTTT. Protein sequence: CASSPRSITAGELFF.